This T cell receptor (beta chain) was identified in a study of monozygotic twins with inflammatory bowel disease. The CDR3 sequence is 13 residues long. Germline loops: CDR1 SNHLY, CDR2 FYNNEI. Study conclusions and caveats: IBD patients had lower TCRbeta diversity (inverse Simpson) than healthy co-twins.

Turning to this clonotype: As yet, its antigen is unknown.

Using the 5' RACE reads, TCRdb records one entry per CDR3 protein without DNA. The sample has about 110,000 distinct CDR3 sequences. The sample was blood. This chain connects TRBV2 to TRBJ2-5; the TRBD1 assignment by TCRdb is unverifiable without DNA. This TCR came from a human donor with ulcerative colitis or Crohn's disease, or a healthy co-twin of an affected twin (not recorded which). CDR3 sequence: CASSPDIQETQYF.